The rows below give T cell receptor beta chains drawn from one sample of a study of blood T cell repertoires in COVID-19. Generated by immunoSEQ multiplex PCR, the TCRdb table keeps only in-frame clones and is missing some. Among under 300,000 clones listed, approximately 89% were seen once. Material: peripheral blood. Receptor source: a middle-aged woman who had recovered from COVID-19. Each CDR3 is given with its conserved first and last residue.

TRBV11-2	TRBJ1-1	CASSFARVRTEAFF
TRBV4-1	TRBJ2-5	CASSLSWAETQYF
TRBV2	TRBJ1-5	CASCRDGNQPQHF
TRBV9	TRBJ1-2	CASSLGQPFYGYTF
TRBV6-5	TRBJ2-5	CASSSHGGVTQYF
TRBV5-1	TRBJ2-1	CASSFGAVSSYNEQFF
TRBV11-2	TRBJ1-6	CASSLGTLQNSPLHF
TRBV5-1	TRBJ2-7	CASRGRTGAPYEQYF
TRBV5-1	TRBJ1-3	CARNRISGNTIYF
TRBV12-3/TRBV12-4	TRBJ1-4	CASSFQGGEKLFF
TRBV5-5	TRBJ1-5	CASSWTTGELQPQHF
TRBV6-1	TRBJ1-5	CASSEPGGAGQPQHF
TRBV7-9	TRBJ1-1	CASSLGNTGLTEAFF
TRBV19	TRBJ2-1	CASSRTNVEQFF
TRBV5-6	TRBJ1-5	CASSRGPLGNQPQHF
TRBV25-1	TRBJ1-1	CASSNSRTGFMNTEAFF
TRBV12-3/TRBV12-4	TRBJ2-7	CASSPTGLGEQYF
TRBV15	TRBJ2-3	CATPEGYNFTDTQYF
TRBV4-3	TRBJ1-1	CASSQDYRVNTEAFF
TRBV4-3	TRBJ2-3	CASSQDDSSGIEDTQYF
TRBV10-1	TRBJ1-5	CASSEAGRSQPQHF
TRBV18	TRBJ2-1	CASSPPGLERGNEQFF
TRBV29-1	TRBJ2-3	CSAAVGAPDTQYF
TRBV2	TRBJ2-1	CASRGSGSDNEQFF
TRBV24-1	TRBJ2-1	CATRDDRWNEQFF
TRBV5-1	TRBJ1-4	CASSLQGDEGEKLFF
TRBV9	TRBJ1-4	CASSVGGTGVEKLFF
TRBV30	TRBJ1-6	CAWMDRQNSPLHF
TRBV19	TRBJ1-5	CASSMSGVQPQHF
TRBV5-1	TRBJ2-2	CASSFELAAASNTGELFF
TRBV5-1	TRBJ1-2	CASSSTLDIIRGYTF
TRBV4-1	TRBJ1-3	CASSQGPGATSGNTIYF
TRBV3-1/TRBV3-2	TRBJ1-1	CASSRSHSNTEAFF
TRBV12-3/TRBV12-4	TRBJ1-2	CASSLGGLYTF
TRBV3-1/TRBV3-2	TRBJ2-1	CASSQDDHRLAQFF
TRBV6-2/TRBV6-3	TRBJ1-2	CASSRIGTGLNYGYTF
TRBV9	TRBJ2-2	CASRAGEVGELFF
TRBV7-8	TRBJ2-1	CASSPMDFNEQFF